This is a list of T cell receptor beta chains from one sample in a study of CD8 T cells in Susac syndrome. TCRdb processed the immunoSEQ multiplex PCR reads anew with MiXCR; each CDR3 protein has one entry. The sample includes roughly 400,000 distinct CDR3 sequences, around 83% seen only once; the top ten take 0.09% to 0.15%. Sequencing was carried out using CD8+ T cells from PBMCs. The receptors come from a human donor with multiple sclerosis. The CDR3 runs from the conserved cysteine through the conserved F or W. The order of the fields is clone size, V gene, J gene, D gene, CDR3 protein, CDR3 DNA. A D gene is named only where the DNA matches it firmly. Size values are once, few and many counts, or a class for expanded clones, and some rows have none.

abundance: -; v_gene: TRBV12-3/TRBV12-4; j_gene: TRBJ1-2; d_gene: -; CDR3aa: CASSLGRGHPGVYGYTF; CDR3nt: TGTGCCAGCAGTTTAGGCCGCGGACACCCGGGGGTCTATGGCTACACCTTC
abundance: few; v_gene: TRBV2; j_gene: TRBJ2-5; d_gene: -; CDR3aa: CASAGETQYF; CDR3nt: TGTGCCAGCGCCGGGGAGACCCAGTACTTC
abundance: -; v_gene: TRBV9; j_gene: TRBJ1-1; d_gene: -; CDR3aa: CASSVGGFGTEAFF; CDR3nt: TGTGCCAGCAGCGTAGGGGGCTTCGGCACTGAAGCTTTCTTT
abundance: -; v_gene: TRBV12-3/TRBV12-4; j_gene: TRBJ2-2; d_gene: -; CDR3aa: CASSSHLGGELFF; CDR3nt: TGTGCCAGCAGTTCCCATCTAGGCGGGGAGCTGTTTTTT
abundance: few; v_gene: TRBV30; j_gene: TRBJ2-7; d_gene: TRBD2; CDR3aa: CAWSPSGATYEQYF; CDR3nt: TGTGCCTGGAGTCCTAGCGGGGCCACCTACGAGCAGTACTTC
abundance: -; v_gene: TRBV28; j_gene: TRBJ1-2; d_gene: -; CDR3aa: CASTSPRLFYGYTF; CDR3nt: TGTGCCAGCACCAGTCCCCGCTTATTCTATGGCTACACCTTC
abundance: -; v_gene: TRBV12-3/TRBV12-4; j_gene: TRBJ1-3; d_gene: -; CDR3aa: CATLMGPLSGNTIYF; CDR3nt: TGTGCCACTCTCATGGGGCCTCTCTCTGGAAACACCATATATTTT
abundance: -; v_gene: TRBV12-3/TRBV12-4; j_gene: TRBJ1-1; d_gene: -; CDR3aa: CASSPPIWTGENTEAFF; CDR3nt: TGTGCCAGCAGTCCTCCTATTTGGACGGGGGAGAACACTGAAGCTTTCTTT
abundance: -; v_gene: TRBV20-1; j_gene: TRBJ2-1; d_gene: -; CDR3aa: CSAQDSDEQFF; CDR3nt: TGCAGTGCGCAAGATAGCGATGAGCAGTTCTTC
abundance: once; v_gene: TRBV13; j_gene: TRBJ2-7; d_gene: -; CDR3aa: CASSLSSSPKEQYF; CDR3nt: TGTGCCAGCAGCTTAAGTTCCTCCCCTAAAGAGCAGTACTTC
abundance: -; v_gene: TRBV20-1; j_gene: TRBJ2-1; d_gene: -; CDR3aa: CSAPDRNSYNEQFF; CDR3nt: TGCAGTGCGCCTGACAGAAACTCTTACAATGAGCAGTTCTTC
abundance: -; v_gene: TRBV7-8; j_gene: TRBJ1-4; d_gene: -; CDR3aa: CASTDTVGEKLFF; CDR3nt: TGTGCCAGCACCGACACGGTCGGGGAAAAACTGTTTTTT
abundance: -; v_gene: TRBV28; j_gene: TRBJ1-5; d_gene: TRBD1; CDR3aa: CASRSPDRGRNQPQHF; CDR3nt: TGTGCCAGCAGGAGCCCGGACAGGGGACGGAATCAGCCCCAGCATTTT
abundance: -; v_gene: TRBV12-3/TRBV12-4; j_gene: TRBJ2-3; d_gene: -; CDR3aa: CASSPNLVEADTQYF; CDR3nt: TGTGCCAGCAGCCCCAACCTAGTAGAAGCAGATACGCAGTATTTT
abundance: -; v_gene: TRBV6-5; j_gene: TRBJ2-5; d_gene: TRBD1; CDR3aa: CASSPGTARKTQYF; CDR3nt: TGTGCCTCGTCACCCGGGACAGCTAGAAAGACCCAGTACTTC
abundance: -; v_gene: TRBV7-9; j_gene: TRBJ1-2; d_gene: -; CDR3aa: CASSLEGWQRGYTF; CDR3nt: TGTGCCAGCAGCTTAGAAGGATGGCAGAGGGGCTACACCTTC
abundance: -; v_gene: TRBV19; j_gene: TRBJ2-2; d_gene: TRBD1; CDR3aa: CASSTPGQDTGELFF; CDR3nt: TGTGCCAGTAGTACCCCGGGACAGGACACCGGGGAGCTGTTTTTT
abundance: -; v_gene: TRBV7-7; j_gene: TRBJ2-1; d_gene: -; CDR3aa: CASSSQSYNEQFF; CDR3nt: TGTGCTAGCAGTTCCCAATCCTACAATGAGCAGTTCTTC
abundance: -; v_gene: TRBV4-1; j_gene: TRBJ1-1; d_gene: -; CDR3aa: CASSQEVMAEAFF; CDR3nt: TGCGCCAGCAGCCAAGAGGTTATGGCTGAAGCTTTCTTT
abundance: -; v_gene: TRBV29-1; j_gene: TRBJ2-3; d_gene: -; CDR3aa: CSVEEASADTQYF; CDR3nt: TGCAGCGTAGAGGAGGCTTCTGCAGATACGCAGTATTTT
abundance: -; v_gene: TRBV27; j_gene: TRBJ2-7; d_gene: TRBD1; CDR3aa: CASSLSQGGYSYEQYF; CDR3nt: TGTGCCAGCAGTTTATCTCAAGGGGGCTACTCCTACGAGCAGTACTTC
abundance: -; v_gene: TRBV28; j_gene: TRBJ1-5; d_gene: TRBD1; CDR3aa: CASSPRGPRNQPQHF; CDR3nt: TGTGCCAGCAGCCCGAGGGGGCCGCGCAATCAGCCCCAGCATTTT
abundance: -; v_gene: TRBV4-1; j_gene: TRBJ2-1; d_gene: -; CDR3aa: CASSQEMYLPSEEFF; CDR3nt: TGCGCCAGCAGCCAAGAGATGTATCTACCCTCCGAGGAGTTCTTC
abundance: few; v_gene: TRBV24-1; j_gene: TRBJ1-2; d_gene: TRBD1; CDR3aa: CATQGGDYGYTF; CDR3nt: TGTGCCACCCAGGGGGGTGACTATGGCTACACCTTC
abundance: -; v_gene: TRBV23-1; j_gene: TRBJ1-2; d_gene: -; CDR3aa: CASRPDRPTNYGYTF; CDR3nt: TGCGCCAGCAGGCCAGACCGTCCTACTAACTATGGCTACACCTTC
abundance: few; v_gene: TRBV5-6; j_gene: TRBJ1-1; d_gene: -; CDR3aa: CASSLVGPSTEAFF; CDR3nt: TGTGCCAGCAGCTTGGTGGGGCCCAGCACTGAAGCTTTCTTT
abundance: -; v_gene: TRBV7-2; j_gene: TRBJ2-1; d_gene: -; CDR3aa: CASSPTGNNEQFF; CDR3nt: TGTGCCAGCAGCCCGACAGGAAACAATGAGCAGTTCTTC
abundance: few; v_gene: TRBV28; j_gene: TRBJ2-7; d_gene: TRBD2; CDR3aa: CASSLWREDLYEQYF; CDR3nt: TGTGCCAGCAGTTTGTGGCGGGAGGATCTATACGAGCAGTACTTC
abundance: -; v_gene: TRBV6-5; j_gene: TRBJ1-1; d_gene: -; CDR3aa: CASSYSAVNTEAFF; CDR3nt: TGTGCCAGCAGTTACTCAGCAGTGAACACTGAAGCTTTCTTT
abundance: -; v_gene: TRBV4-1; j_gene: TRBJ1-1; d_gene: -; CDR3aa: CASSHGEMNTEAFF; CDR3nt: TGCGCCAGCAGCCATGGAGAGATGAACACTGAAGCTTTCTTT
abundance: -; v_gene: TRBV19; j_gene: TRBJ2-3; d_gene: -; CDR3aa: CASSISPPGGVRDTQYF; CDR3nt: TGTGCCAGTAGTATAAGCCCCCCAGGCGGGGTCAGAGATACGCAGTATTTT
abundance: -; v_gene: TRBV2; j_gene: TRBJ2-2; d_gene: -; CDR3aa: CASRGTGPNTGELFF; CDR3nt: TGTGCCAGCAGAGGGACGGGACCCAACACCGGGGAGCTGTTTTTT
abundance: -; v_gene: TRBV11-2; j_gene: TRBJ2-7; d_gene: -; CDR3aa: CASSLVLSEFYEQYF; CDR3nt: TGTGCCAGCAGCTTAGTCCTTTCAGAATTCTACGAGCAGTACTTC
abundance: -; v_gene: TRBV7-6; j_gene: TRBJ2-3; d_gene: -; CDR3aa: CASSPQGHTQYF; CDR3nt: TGTGCCAGCAGTCCTCAGGGCCATACGCAGTATTTT